The following is a T cell receptor beta chain sequence with its context. The sample belongs to a study of cytomegalovirus exposure and HLA in healthy donors. V trimming: 6 bases; J trimming: 0 bases; junction bases outside the gene matches: 11. This CDR3 has 18 amino acids. Germline V lookup: CDR1 SNHLY, CDR2 FYNNEI. In the PCR, 60 Vbeta and 13 Jbeta primers were used. TCRdb's copy holds only in-frame clones and misses some; the assay was immunoSEQ multiplex PCR. The sample holds some 120,000 clones, roughly 69% seen once. The chain uses TRBV2 and TRBJ2-7, with 13 positions matching TRBD2. Sequenced sample: PBMCs. This receptor was taken from a human donor in good health. The CDR3 DNA reads as TGTGCCAGCAGCTTAGGGGGACTAGCGGGGTTAAACTCCTACGAGCAGTACTTC. It translates to CASSLGGLAGLNSYEQYF. The full variable domain, with the rest looked up from reference TRBV2 and TRBJ2-7, is EPEVTQTPSHQVTQMGQEVILRCVPISNHLYFYWYRQILGQKVEFLVSFYNNEISEKSEIFDDQFSVERPDGSNFTLKIRSTKLEDSAMYFCASSLGGLAGLNSYEQYFGPGTRLTVT.